This TCR beta chain appears in the sequencing data of a study of cytomegalovirus exposure and HLA in healthy donors. It was with 60 Vbeta and 13 Jbeta primers that the PCR ran. Clones were sequenced by immunoSEQ multiplex PCR, and TCRdb holds only the in-frame ones, with some missing. The sample shows around 130,000 clones, about 73% of them seen only once. This clone was observed a few times. The junction and the germline gene differ at one end; a read error may be behind it. This receptor was obtained from a woman between 45 and 60 years old in good health and CMV-seropositive. Sequenced sample: PBMCs.

CDR3 sequence: CRVGSQALNTGELFF. As DNA, the CDR3 is TGCCGCGTTGGAAGTCAGGCTCTGAACACCGGGGAGCTGTTTTTT. The genes are TRBV29-1 and TRBJ2-2; no clear D. Germline CDR1 and CDR2: SQVTM and ANQGSEA. The CDR3 length is 15 residues.